A selection of T cell receptor beta chains follows, all from one sample in a study of blood T cell repertoires in COVID-19. Some clones are missing from TCRdb's copy, which holds only in-frame ones; the method was immunoSEQ multiplex PCR. The table shows fewer than 450,000 clones, with roughly 88% occurring only once. Sequencing was performed on peripheral blood. The receptors come from a woman between 50 and 59 years old with COVID-19, enrolled during active disease. The CDR3 runs from the conserved cysteine through the conserved F or W. The D gene is left open where the match is weak. Rows may omit the clone size; those that give it use once, few, many or a size class.

size	J	D	V	DNA	CDR3
NA	TRBJ1-3	NA	TRBV28	TGTGCCAGCAGTTCCTCCCTCTCTGGAAACACCATATATTTT	CASSSSLSGNTIYF
NA	TRBJ1-1	TRBD1	TRBV30	TGTGCCTGGGGGACAGCTAACACTGAAGCTTTCTTT	CAWGTANTEAFF
NA	TRBJ1-6	NA	TRBV7-2	TGTGCCAGCAGCCGACCGGGTCCATCACCCCTCCACTTT	CASSRPGPSPLHF
NA	TRBJ1-5	NA	TRBV18	TGTGCCAGCTCACGAACAACAGGGCGAAATCAGCCCCAGCATTTT	CASSRTTGRNQPQHF
NA	TRBJ1-2	NA	TRBV7-5	TGTGCCAGAAGCTCGGGACAGGGGGCGATGAATAACTATGGCTACACCTTC	CARSSGQGAMNNYGYTF
NA	TRBJ1-2	TRBD1	TRBV5-1	TGCGCCAGCTCTGGGACAGGGGGTTTCTATGGCTACACCTTC	CASSGTGGFYGYTF
NA	TRBJ1-5	NA	TRBV12-3/TRBV12-4	TGTGCCAGCAGTTCCAGCGATCAGCCCCAGCATTTT	CASSSSDQPQHF
NA	TRBJ2-2	TRBD1	TRBV28	TGTGCCAGCAGTCCCCCCCAGGGGGCTCTTAACACCGGGGAGCTGTTTTTT	CASSPPQGALNTGELFF
once	TRBJ2-2	NA	TRBV30	TGTGCCTGGACGGGCAGGGTGGACACCGGGGAGCTGTTTTTT	CAWTGRVDTGELFF
NA	TRBJ1-5	NA	TRBV18	TGTGCCAGCTCACGATCAGATAGCAATCAGCCCCAGCATTTT	CASSRSDSNQPQHF
NA	TRBJ1-1	NA	TRBV23-1	TGCGCCAGCAGCCCACCTGAACACCCGAACACTGAAGCTTTCTTT	CASSPPEHPNTEAFF
NA	TRBJ1-3	NA	TRBV5-1	TGCGCCAGCCCTGCGGGAGACTCTGGAAACACCATATATTTT	CASPAGDSGNTIYF
NA	TRBJ2-5	NA	TRBV29-1	TGCAGCGTTGAAGACCCTGGCCGTCAAGAGACCCAGTACTTC	CSVEDPGRQETQYF
NA	TRBJ2-3	NA	TRBV4-1	TGCGCCAGCAGCCAAGGAGTATCGAGAGATACGCAGTATTTT	CASSQGVSRDTQYF
NA	TRBJ2-3	TRBD2	TRBV4-1	TGCGCCAGCAGCCACGGGGAGACCGGGAGGGTGAGGCAGTATTTT	CASSHGETGRVRQYF
NA	TRBJ2-7	TRBD1	TRBV28	TGTGCCAGCGCCCCAGGGGGCTTGGATCAGTACTTC	CASAPGGLDQYF
NA	TRBJ2-7	TRBD1	TRBV27	TGTGCCAGCAGATCAGGGGGCTTCGGGTTCTGGGAGCAGTACTTC	CASRSGGFGFWEQYF
NA	TRBJ2-3	NA	TRBV3-1/TRBV3-2	TGTGCCAGCAGCCAAGAAGCAGGGTCGGCAACAGATACGCAGTATTTT	CASSQEAGSATDTQYF
NA	TRBJ2-3	NA	TRBV19	TGTGCCAGTTCCCCGGGGGAGATTTACACAGATACGCAGTATTTT	CASSPGEIYTDTQYF
few	TRBJ2-1	NA	TRBV12-3/TRBV12-4	TGTGCCAGCAGTTTTTCCGAGGAGCAGTTCTTC	CASSFSEEQFF
NA	TRBJ2-3	TRBD2	TRBV5-1	TGCGCCAGCAGCGGGGGGGCACTAGCGGGGACCACAGATACGCAGTATTTT	CASSGGALAGTTDTQYF
NA	TRBJ2-2	NA	TRBV5-1	TGCGCCAGCAGCTTCAGCGGGCTGGACACCGGGGAGCTGTTTTTT	CASSFSGLDTGELFF
NA	TRBJ2-7	TRBD1	TRBV18	TGTGCCAGCTCAGGACAGGGGGCCCCCTACGAGCAGTACTTC	CASSGQGAPYEQYF
NA	TRBJ2-1	TRBD2	TRBV12-5	TGTGCTAGTGGTCCCCCCCGTGGCGGGGGGTACAATGAGCAGTTCTTC	CASGPPRGGGYNEQFF
NA	TRBJ2-6	TRBD1	TRBV10-1	TGCGCCAGCAGCCGGGACAGGGGCCCTTTTGTTAAGGCCAACGTCCTGACTTTC	CASSRDRGPFVKANVLTF
NA	TRBJ2-7	NA	TRBV3-1/TRBV3-2	TGTGCCAGCAGCCCCATAACAGGGCTCGTGAACGAGCAGTACTTC	CASSPITGLVNEQYF
NA	TRBJ2-2	TRBD2	TRBV19	TGTGCCAGTAAGAGTCGGGGGGGCAACACCGGGGAGCTGTTTTTT	CASKSRGGNTGELFF
NA	TRBJ1-2	NA	TRBV4-1	TGCGCCAGCAGCCAAGATTATTATCCGGGATCCTCCTATGGCTACACCTTC	CASSQDYYPGSSYGYTF
NA	TRBJ2-3	TRBD1	TRBV28	TGTGCCAGCAGTCCGACAGGGGGGACAGATACGCAGTATTTT	CASSPTGGTDTQYF
NA	TRBJ2-5	NA	TRBV18	TGTGCCAGCTCACTCTCTCAGGGTGTGGAGACCCAGTACTTC	CASSLSQGVETQYF
NA	TRBJ1-2	NA	TRBV7-9	TGTGCCAGCAGCTCCCCCGCCCACGAGGGCTACACCTTC	CASSSPAHEGYTF
NA	TRBJ2-4	TRBD1	TRBV27	TGTGCCAGCAGTCCCGGGACAGGCGCGGACATTCAGTACTTC	CASSPGTGADIQYF
NA	TRBJ2-7	NA	TRBV28	TGTGCCAGCAGTCCCCTTGCGACCTACGAGCAGTACTTC	CASSPLATYEQYF
NA	TRBJ1-6	NA	TRBV5-1	TGCGCCAGCAGCTTGAATACAGGGCGCGGTAATTCACCCCTCCACTTT	CASSLNTGRGNSPLHF
NA	TRBJ2-7	TRBD2	TRBV6-6	TGTGCCAGCAGTCAGTTCAGGTCCGGGGGGGCCACCTACGAGCAGTACTTC	CASSQFRSGGATYEQYF
once	TRBJ1-1	NA	TRBV5-4	TGTGCCAGCAGCTTGGTGTTGGGGGCCGATGAAGCTTTCTTT	CASSLVLGADEAFF
NA	TRBJ1-3	TRBD1	TRBV15	TGTGCCACCAGCAGTTCTACAGGGGTCTCCGGCTTCTACTCTGGAAACACCATATATTTT	CATSSSTGVSGFYSGNTIYF